This TCR beta chain is from a study of blood T cells in healthy people across ages. General study findings and limits: Samples with more naive T cells showed higher observed beta diversity. Across the age range, TCR beta diversity per million T cells fell in a roughly linear way.

This clonotype was seen a few times. Its specificity is not known. Together with a sample-barcoded 5' primer, a J-beta primer mix was included in a second PCR lasting 7 to 11 cycles. Every cDNA was tagged by a template-switch adaptor with 12 random nucleotides. Each sample yielded at least 2.5 million CDR3-containing paired-end reads. TCRdb reanalysed the 5' RACE reads using MiXCR and keeps one entry per CDR3 protein. This sample carries hundreds of thousands of distinct CDR3 sequences, approximately 52% of them seen once, and the ten largest clones take approximately 13%. The source is a woman older than 75 in good health. Sequenced input: blood.

CDR3 residues: CASRRRPRRDTGELFF. DNA of the CDR3: TGTGCCAGCAGGCGCCGTCCCCGGAGGGACACCGGGGAGCTGTTTTTT. V is TRBV12-3 or TRBV12-4 and J is TRBJ2-2; D might be TRBD2 (6 bases). The CDR3 is made up of 16 amino acids. Deletions cut 6 bases from V and 3 bases from J, with 17 bases between.